One and the same sample provided the 21 T cell receptor beta chains below, sequenced in a study of T cell repertoires in cytomegalovirus infection (dated by TCRdb to about 2019). Sequencing was carried out with an Illumina HiSeq 1500. Starting from the raw public reads, TCRdb applied fastp trimming at Q25, assembled clones with MiXCR and retained in-frame beta chains. Under each unique CDR3 protein, matching rows form one entry showing the most common genes and DNA. Within this sample are a few hundred thousand distinct CDR3 sequences, with over 8% of them counted one time only. The ten largest clones take up approximately 16% of the sample. Source material: PBMCs. Receptors originate from a human donor in good health (CMV status not recorded). Some clones in this sample may be carry-over from other donors' samples.

There are many counts of this clonotype. This chain connects TRBV7-9 to TRBJ1-2; D uncertain. The CDR3 is 14 amino acids. Per the germline V gene, CDR1 is SEHNR and CDR2 is FQNEAQ (reference sequence). V was clipped by 10 bases and J by 0 bases, with 15 bases between them. The CDR3 DNA reads as TGTGCCATCCAGACTGGCGGTACTAACTATGGCTACACCTTC. Translation gives CAIQTGGTNYGYTF.

This clonotype was picked up a small number of times. The V and J genes are TRBV4-3 and TRBJ1-1; D ambiguous. With 0 bases removed from V and 5 bases from J, the gap between germline ends came to 13 bases. The length of the CDR3 is 15 residues. In germline, CDR1 is LGHNA, CDR2 YSLEER. CDR3 sequence reads: CASSQDQQAATEAFF. The CDR3 bases are TGCGCCAGCAGCCAAGATCAACAAGCCGCTACTGAAGCTTTCTTT.

This clonotype has just a few counts. J is TRBJ2-5 and V is TRBV12-5; 8 bases are shared with TRBD1. The CDR3 contains 13 residues. Trimming removed 7 bases from V and 5 bases from J; junction bases left unmatched: 6. The germline V gene has CDR1 LGHNT and CDR2 FRNRAP. CDR3 nucleotides: TGTGCTAGTGCTAAGGACAGGGCTGAGACCCAGTACTTC. Translating gives CASAKDRAETQYF.

This clonotype was observed at least ten times. V and J are TRBV7-2 and TRBJ2-2; weak D call: TRBD1 (6 bases). V was cut by 5 bases and J by 5 bases, with 15 bases left in between. Germline V lookup: CDR1 SGHTA, CDR2 FQGNSA. CDR3 length: 15 amino acids. The CDR3 sequence is CASSADRHLTGELFF. The CDR3 coding sequence is TGTGCCAGCAGCGCGGACAGACATTTAACCGGGGAGCTGTTTTTT.

This clonotype was seen many times. The chain joins TRBV12-3 or TRBV12-4 to TRBJ1-2, with D uncertain. The V end was cut by 6 bases, the J end by 7 bases, with 15 bases between. The CDR3 has 13 amino acids. This CDR3 reads CASRSTAEGGYTF. CDR3 DNA: TGTGCCAGCAGGTCGACTGCGGAGGGTGGCTACACCTTC.

This clonotype was seen ten or more times. This chain joins TRBV5-1 and TRBJ2-3; D might be TRBD1 (6 bases). Germline CDR1 is SGHRS and CDR2 is YFSETQ. The CDR3 runs to 17 residues. Deletions cut 4 bases from V and 1 base from J, with 19 bases between. The CDR3 bases are TGCGCCAGCAGCAGAGGACAGAGCCAAGTCGGCACAGATACGCAGTATTTT. As protein: CASSRGQSQVGTDTQYF.

The sample holds a few counts of this clonotype. This rearrangement joins TRBV11-2 to TRBJ2-2, with D unclear. The CDR3 has 14 residues. CDR1 and CDR2 (germline): SGHAT, FQNNGV. Trimming pared 1 base from V and 5 bases from J, leaving 8 bases between. This chain's CDR3 is CASSLVAGTGELFF. DNA for the CDR3: TGTGCCAGCAGCTTAGTAGCCGGGACCGGGGAGCTGTTTTTT.

The chain has TRBV7-2 and TRBJ2-2; the D gene is possibly TRBD1 (6 bases). This CDR3 has 16 residues. Germline CDR1 reads SGHTA; CDR2 reads FQGNSA. V was trimmed by 1 base and J by 7 bases, leaving 16 bases between them. DNA of the CDR3: TGTGCCAGCAGCTTAGTCCCAGGGGCAGGAGTCGGGGAGCTGTTTTTT. This sequence encodes CASSLVPGAGVGELFF.

V gene TRBV6-6 combines with J gene TRBJ1-1, with D tentatively TRBD1 (6 bases). The length of the CDR3 is 16 residues. Trimming left V 6 bases short and J 3 bases short, with 20 bases between. Germline V gene sequence: CDR1 MNHNY, CDR2 SVGAGI (reference sequence). As DNA, the CDR3 is TGTGCCAGCAGACCTTGGACAGTTTCTAAGGACACTGAAGCTTTCTTT. Its translation is CASRPWTVSKDTEAFF.

This clonotype was seen only a few times. The J gene is TRBJ1-6, the V gene TRBV14; TRBD1 aligns across 7 bases. The CDR3 totals 15 residues. Losses at the gene ends were 6 bases for V and 7 bases for J; bases not matched to a gene: 9. Germline loops: CDR1 SGHDN, CDR2 FVKESK. CDR3 residues: CASSPDRVRNSPLHF. For the CDR3, the DNA is TGTGCCAGCAGTCCTGACAGGGTGCGCAATTCACCCCTCCACTTT.

This clonotype occurred many times. The chain uses TRBV12-3 or TRBV12-4 and TRBJ2-2; 7 bases are shared with TRBD1. The CDR3 runs 15 residues. V dropped 10 bases and J dropped 6; count of bases not matched to a gene: 14. The CDR3 spells CATLRQGRRAGELFF. The CDR3 DNA sequence: TGTGCCACTTTGAGACAGGGTCGACGGGCCGGGGAGCTGTTTTTT.

This clonotype has more than one count but fewer than ten. The chain uses TRBV7-9 and TRBJ2-3; 14 bases align to TRBD2. Per germline, CDR1 SEHNR and CDR2 FQNEAQ (reference sequence). The CDR3 spans 16 residues. V lost 5 bases and J lost 8; bases outside the gene matches: 9. In DNA, the CDR3 is TGTGCCAGCAGCGCACGGGGACTAGCGGGGGCGGGTACGCAGTATTTT. Residues: CASSARGLAGAGTQYF.

V usage is TRBV2 and J usage is TRBJ2-3; D might be TRBD2 (5 bases). CDR3 size: 14 residues. CDR1 is SNHLY and CDR2 is FYNNEI in the germline V gene. V was shortened by 4 bases and J by 2 bases, with 10 bases between the two germline ends. CDR3 sequence (DNA): TGTGCCAGCAGTGCGGAGGCAGCCACAGATACGCAGTATTTT. Translated, it gives CASSAEAATDTQYF.

The V and J genes are TRBV6-2 or TRBV6-3 and TRBJ1-1; 12 bases are shared with TRBD1. V trimming: 5 bases; J trimming: 0 bases; junction bases outside the gene matches: 10. Germline CDR1 reads MNHEY; CDR2 reads SVGEGT. The CDR3 covers 18 residues. CDR3 sequence reads: CASSPRRGTGGMNTEAFF. The CDR3 DNA follows: TGTGCCAGCAGTCCACGCCGTGGGACAGGGGGCATGAACACTGAAGCTTTCTTT.

This clonotype was observed at least ten times. The chain combines TRBV7-2 with TRBJ2-3, with 7 nucleotides matching TRBD1. The CDR3 sequence is 12 residues long. J was trimmed by 10 bases and V by 3 bases; bases with no gene match: 4. The germline CDR1 and CDR2 sequences are SGHTA and FQGNSA. The CDR3 reads CASSFQTGSQYF. CDR3 DNA sequence: TGTGCCAGCAGCTTCCAGACAGGGTCGCAGTATTTT.

This clonotype was found many times. The rearrangement links TRBV7-2 to TRBJ2-4; 7 bases line up with TRBD1. V dropped 1 base and J dropped 4; count of bases not matched to a gene: 4. CDR1 and CDR2 (germline): SGHTA, FQGNSA. The CDR3 is made up of 15 amino acids. CDR3 bases: TGTGCCAGCAGCTTAGATCAGGGGGTGAAAAACATTCAGTACTTC. As protein: CASSLDQGVKNIQYF.

A few counts support this clonotype. This chain joins TRBV6-5 and TRBJ2-1, with D possibly TRBD1 on 6 matching bases. V lost 2 bases, J lost 4 bases, and 15 bases lay in between. This CDR3 comprises 16 residues. Germline CDR1 is MNHEY and CDR2 is SVGAGI. CDR3 protein: CASSYRHRDKYNEQFF. CDR3 nucleotide sequence: TGTGCCAGCAGTTACCGACACCGGGACAAGTACAATGAGCAGTTCTTC.

The chain combines TRBV7-9 with TRBJ1-2, with 9 bases fitting TRBD1. Per the germline V gene, CDR1 is SEHNR and CDR2 is FQNEAQ (reference sequence). The ends lost 3 bases at V and 8 bases at J; junction bases unmatched: 7. This CDR3 contains 14 residues. The CDR3 reads CASSLEDRGTGYTF. CDR3 DNA sequence: TGTGCCAGCAGCTTGGAGGACAGGGGCACGGGCTACACCTTC. Supplemented by reference TRBV7-9 and TRBJ1-2, the full variable domain reads DTGVSQNPRHKITKRGQNVTFRCDPISEHNRLYWYRQTLGQGPEFLTYFQNEAQLEKSRLLSDRFSAERPKGSFSTLEIQRTEQGDSAMYLCASSLEDRGTGYTFGSGTRLTVV.

A few counts support this clonotype. Here the CDR3 DNA reads TGTGCCAGCAGTTTATACTATGGCTACACCTTC. It yields the protein CASSLYYGYTF. The V and J genes are TRBV28 and TRBJ1-2; D remains ambiguous. V lost 1 base, J lost 3 bases, and 0 bases lay in between. Germline lookup yields CDR1 MDHEN and CDR2 SYDVKM. The CDR3 covers 11 residues.

The rearrangement uses TRBV28 and TRBJ1-3; unclear D gene. Germline loops: CDR1 MDHEN, CDR2 SYDVKM. This CDR3 comprises 14 residues. V lost 5 bases and J 0 bases, leaving 8 bases between the germline ends. The CDR3 loop reads CASSAQSSGNTIYF. CDR3 DNA sequence: TGTGCCAGCAGTGCACAGAGCTCTGGAAACACCATATATTTT.

This clonotype was seen a handful of times. The chain couples TRBV14 to TRBJ1-1, with unresolved D. V was cut by 0 bases and J by 6 bases, with 11 bases left in between. The CDR3 is 14 amino acids. In germline, CDR1 is SGHDN, CDR2 FVKESK. The CDR3 loop is CASSQDLVASEAFF. In DNA form, the CDR3 reads TGTGCCAGCAGCCAAGATCTTGTCGCCTCTGAAGCTTTCTTT. Based on the CDR3 plus reference TRBV14 and TRBJ1-1, the full variable domain is EAGVTQFPSHSVIEKGQTVTLRCDPISGHDNLYWYRRVMGKEIKFLLHFVKESKQDESGMPNNRFLAERTGGTYSTLKVQPAELEDSGVYFCASSQDLVASEAFFGQGTRLTVV.